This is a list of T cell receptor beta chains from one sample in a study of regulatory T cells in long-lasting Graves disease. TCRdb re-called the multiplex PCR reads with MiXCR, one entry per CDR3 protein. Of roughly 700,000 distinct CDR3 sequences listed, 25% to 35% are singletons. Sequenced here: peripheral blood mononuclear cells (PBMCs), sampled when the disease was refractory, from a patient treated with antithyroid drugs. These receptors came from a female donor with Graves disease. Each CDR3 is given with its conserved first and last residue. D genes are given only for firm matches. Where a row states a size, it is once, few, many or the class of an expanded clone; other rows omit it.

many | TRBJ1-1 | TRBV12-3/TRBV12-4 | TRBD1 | TGTGCCAGCACCCTCGGACAGGGGGCTTTGAACACTGAAGCTTTCTTT | CASTLGQGALNTEAFF
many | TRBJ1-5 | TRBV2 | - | TGTGCCAGCAGTGACGGACAGAGGTATCAGCCCCAGCATTTT | CASSDGQRYQPQHF
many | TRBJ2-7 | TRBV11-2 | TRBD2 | TGTGCCAGCAGCTCGGGCAGACAGGGACTAGCGGGAGTCGAGCAGTACTTC | CASSSGRQGLAGVEQYF
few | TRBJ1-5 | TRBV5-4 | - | TGTGCCAGCAGCTTGGTCTGGGCAGGACCCTGGCCCCAGCATTTT | CASSLVWAGPWPQHF
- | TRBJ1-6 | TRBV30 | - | TGTGCCTGCCCTAACATGCAGAGCTCCTATAATTCACCCCTCCACTTT | CACPNMQSSYNSPLHF
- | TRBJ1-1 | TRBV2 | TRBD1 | TGTGCCAGCAGTGAAGGCCCGGCAGGGGGGAACACTGAAGCTTTCTTT | CASSEGPAGGNTEAFF
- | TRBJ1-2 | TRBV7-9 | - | TGTGCCAGCAGCTCCGTAAGCCAGGTCGAGGGCTACACCTTC | CASSSVSQVEGYTF
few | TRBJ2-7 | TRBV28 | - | TGTGCCAGCCCCCCCGCGGGACATATCCACGAGCAGTACTTC | CASPPAGHIHEQYF
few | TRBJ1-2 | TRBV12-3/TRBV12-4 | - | TGTGCCAGCAGTCCCCGGGGGGGTAGCTATGGCTACACCTTC | CASSPRGGSYGYTF
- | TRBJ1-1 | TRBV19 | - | TGTGCCAGTAGTAAGGTCGAGGGCACTGAAGCTTTCTTT | CASSKVEGTEAFF
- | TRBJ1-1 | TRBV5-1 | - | TGCGCCAGCAGCTTGGCCAGGATCATTTTCGCTGAAGCTTTCTTT | CASSLARIIFAEAFF
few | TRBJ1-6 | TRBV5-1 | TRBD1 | TGCGCCAGCAGCTTTCCAGGGGGTTCACCCCTCCACTTT | CASSFPGGSPLHF
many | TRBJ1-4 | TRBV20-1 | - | TGCAGTGCTAGAGATCAGCGGAGGACTAATGAAAAACTGTTTTTT | CSARDQRRTNEKLFF
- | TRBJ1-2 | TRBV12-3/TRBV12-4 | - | TGTGCCAGCAGTCTCATGGGGGTCTATGGCTACACCTTC | CASSLMGVYGYTF
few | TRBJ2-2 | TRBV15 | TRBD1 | TGTGCCACCAGCAGAGGAGCAGGGGGGAACACCGGGGAGCTGTTTTTT | CATSRGAGGNTGELFF
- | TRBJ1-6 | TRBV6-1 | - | TGTGCCAGCAGTGAACAGGGAGGGACACCCCTCCACTTT | CASSEQGGTPLHF
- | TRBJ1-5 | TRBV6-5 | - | TGTGCCAGCAGTTACTCCAGGATGAAGCCCAATCAGCCCCAGCATTTT | CASSYSRMKPNQPQHF
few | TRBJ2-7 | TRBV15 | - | TGTGCCACCAGCAGAGATCTTGAATACGAGCAGTACTTC | CATSRDLEYEQYF
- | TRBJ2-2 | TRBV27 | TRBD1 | TGTGCCAGTACGCGGACAGGGGGCTTCACCGGGGAGCTGTTTTTT | CASTRTGGFTGELFF
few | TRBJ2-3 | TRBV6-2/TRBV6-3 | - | TGTGCCAGCAGTTACGGGGCGGGACGTCGAACAGATACGCAGTATTTT | CASSYGAGRRTDTQYF
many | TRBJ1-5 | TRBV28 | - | TGTGCCAGCAGTTTTGGGGTGGGCCGTGGCAATCAGCCCCAGCATTTT | CASSFGVGRGNQPQHF
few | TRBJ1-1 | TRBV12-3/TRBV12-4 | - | TGTGCCAGCAGTTTAAAGTTGATCACTGAAGCTTTCTTT | CASSLKLITEAFF
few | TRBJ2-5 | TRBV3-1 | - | TGTGCCAGCAGCCAAGATGAGGGCGCACAGGGAGCCCAGTACTTC | CASSQDEGAQGAQYF
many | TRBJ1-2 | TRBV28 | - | TGTGCCAGCAGCAGCGGAGGATCCAACTATGGCTACACCTTC | CASSSGGSNYGYTF
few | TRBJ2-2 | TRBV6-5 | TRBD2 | TGTGCCAGCAGTTACTCTCGGGAGGGCCCGGACACCGGGGAGCTGTTTTTT | CASSYSREGPDTGELFF
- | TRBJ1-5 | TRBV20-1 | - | TGCAGTGCTAGAGATCCTATGGGTCGTCAGCCCCAGCATTTT | CSARDPMGRQPQHF
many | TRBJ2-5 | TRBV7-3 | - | TGTGCCAGCAGCAAAACTAGTTCACTGGCGGAGACCCAGTACTTC | CASSKTSSLAETQYF
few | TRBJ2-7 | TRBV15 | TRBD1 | TGTGCCACCAGCAGAGGGGGGGACAGGGCCTACGAGCAGTACTTC | CATSRGGDRAYEQYF
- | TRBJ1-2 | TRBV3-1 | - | TGTGCCAGCAGCCACGGTGCCGGGAACGGCTACACCTTC | CASSHGAGNGYTF
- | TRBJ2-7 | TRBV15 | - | TGTGCCACCAGCAGGAGTTGGGACCACGAGCAGTACTTC | CATSRSWDHEQYF
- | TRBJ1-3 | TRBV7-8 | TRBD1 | TGTGCCAGCAGCTTAGTGGTCGAAGGGACAGGGTCTATTAGGACGGTTCGTGGAAACACCATATATTTT | CASSLVVEGTGSIRTVRGNTIYF
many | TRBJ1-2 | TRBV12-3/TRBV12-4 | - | TGTGCCAGCGTCAGGACGGGAGAAAACTATGGCTACACCTTC | CASVRTGENYGYTF
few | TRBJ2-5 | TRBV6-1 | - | TGTGCCAGCAGTGAACTGGGGTACCAAGAGACCCAGTACTTC | CASSELGYQETQYF
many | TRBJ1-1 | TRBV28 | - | TGTGCCAGCAGTGCGACCCAGGGACTGAACACTGAAGCTTTCTTT | CASSATQGLNTEAFF
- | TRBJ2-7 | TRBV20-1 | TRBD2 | TGCAGTGCCTTCCGTGGGACTAGCGGGAGGTACGAGCAGTACTTC | CSAFRGTSGRYEQYF
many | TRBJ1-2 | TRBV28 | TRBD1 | TGTGCTGGGGGAGGGGGCTCCTCTAACTATGGCTACACCTTC | CAGGGGSSNYGYTF
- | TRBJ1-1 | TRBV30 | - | TGTGCCTGGTTGACGTACGACACTGAAGCTTTCTTT | CAWLTYDTEAFF
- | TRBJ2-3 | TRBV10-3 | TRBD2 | TGTGCCATCAGTGAGTCGGGAGCGGGAGGCGCCAGAGATACGCAGTATTTT | CAISESGAGGARDTQYF
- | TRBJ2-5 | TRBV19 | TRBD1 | TGTGCCACCCGAGCCGGGACAGGGGGATCGGAGACCCAGTACTTC | CATRAGTGGSETQYF
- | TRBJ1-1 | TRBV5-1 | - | TGCGCCAGCAGCTTGGTAGGAGGGGTCTCTGAAGCTTTCTTT | CASSLVGGVSEAFF
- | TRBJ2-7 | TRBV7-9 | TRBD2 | TGTGCCAGCAGCAAATCCGGGACTAGCGGCTACGAGCAGTACTTC | CASSKSGTSGYEQYF
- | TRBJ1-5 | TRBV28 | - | TGTGCCAGCAGTGGAAGCCGGGGGCAGGCTCAGCCCCAGCATTTT | CASSGSRGQAQPQHF
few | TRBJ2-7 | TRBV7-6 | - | TGTGCCAGCAGCTTAACCGGGAGCGGGTCCTACGAGCAGTACTTC | CASSLTGSGSYEQYF
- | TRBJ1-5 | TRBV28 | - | TGTGCCAGCAGATCCTCAAGAGGGGGGGGCAATCAGCCCCAGCATTTT | CASRSSRGGGNQPQHF
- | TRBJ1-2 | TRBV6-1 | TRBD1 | TGTGCCAGCAACCCGGGACAGGGGATTGGCTACACCTTC | CASNPGQGIGYTF
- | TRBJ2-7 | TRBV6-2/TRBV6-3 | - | TGTGCCAGCGCCCTCGGCCCCTCCTACGAGCAGTACTTC | CASALGPSYEQYF
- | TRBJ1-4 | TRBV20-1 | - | TGCAGTGCTATGGGGGCGGGTAATGAAAAACTGTTTTTT | CSAMGAGNEKLFF
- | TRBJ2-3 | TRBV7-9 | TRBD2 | TGTGCCAGCAGCCGCTCAGCGGGAGGGGACACAGATACGCAGTATTTT | CASSRSAGGDTDTQYF
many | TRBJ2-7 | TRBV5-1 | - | TGCGCCAGCAGAACCGGGACGGGTCTGGGGGAGCAGTACTTC | CASRTGTGLGEQYF
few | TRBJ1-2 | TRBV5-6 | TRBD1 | TGTGCCAGCAGCCGCCTGGGACAGGGGGCTAACTATGGCTACACCTTC | CASSRLGQGANYGYTF
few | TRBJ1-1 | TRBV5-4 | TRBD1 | TGTGCCAGCAGCTTGTACAGGGGGGCCGACGGCACTGAAGCTTTCTTT | CASSLYRGADGTEAFF
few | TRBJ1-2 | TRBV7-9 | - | TGTGCCAGCAGCGTTGCCTCGGGTCAGGGACGCTATGGCTACACCTTC | CASSVASGQGRYGYTF
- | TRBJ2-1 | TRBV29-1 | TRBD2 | TGCAGCGTTGAAGATCTTCGCGGGAGCTCCTACAATGAGCAGTTCTTC | CSVEDLRGSSYNEQFF
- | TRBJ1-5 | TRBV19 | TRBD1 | TGTGCCAGTAGTAGACAGGGGGGAAGCAATCAGCCCCAGCATTTT | CASSRQGGSNQPQHF
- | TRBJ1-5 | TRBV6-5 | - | TGTGCCAGCAGTTACACGAGGGGTAGCAATCAGCCCCAGCATTTT | CASSYTRGSNQPQHF
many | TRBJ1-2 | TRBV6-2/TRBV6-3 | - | TGTGCCAGCAGTTACGTTTCCCCTAACTATGGCTACACCTTC | CASSYVSPNYGYTF
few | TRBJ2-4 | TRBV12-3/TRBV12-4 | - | TGTGCCAGCAGAACAGGGTCAGCCAAAAACATTCAGTACTTC | CASRTGSAKNIQYF
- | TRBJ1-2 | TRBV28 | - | TGTGCCAGCAGTTTTTCTAGGGCCTATGGCTACACCTTC | CASSFSRAYGYTF
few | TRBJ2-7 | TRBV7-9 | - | TGTGCCAGCAGCTTAGCAGGGTCCCACGAGCAGTACTTC | CASSLAGSHEQYF
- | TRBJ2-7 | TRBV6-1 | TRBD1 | TGTGCCAGCAGTAGACAGGGGGCAGAATACGAGCAGTACTTC | CASSRQGAEYEQYF